The 23 T cell receptor beta chains reported below all come from one sample, sequenced in a study of shared clonotypes between healthy human individuals. TCRdb's copy holds only in-frame clones and misses some; the assay was immunoSEQ multiplex PCR. The repertoire has about 2 million clones, approximately 94% of them found once; the top ten carry approximately 1.2%. The naive CD8 fraction comprised CD45RO-negative cells positively selected for CCR7 and excluded terminally differentiated effector memory CD45RA+ cells. The sample consisted of naive CD8+ T cells sorted from blood. The receptors stem from a young man in good health.

This chain joins TRBV9 and TRBJ2-7; the match to TRBD1 covers 8 bases. Germline V lookup: CDR1 SGDLS, CDR2 YYNGEE. The CDR3 length is 14 residues. The trim removed 4 bases at V and 3 bases at J, leaving 6 bases unmatched. The DNA for the CDR3 is TGTGCCAGCAGCCCACAGACAGGGGTCTACGAGCAGTACTTC. Translated, it gives CASSPQTGVYEQYF. Filled out from reference TRBV9 and TRBJ2-7, the complete variable domain reads DSGVTQTPKHLITATGQRVTLRCSPRSGDLSVYWYQQSLDQGLQFLIQYYNGEERAKGNILERFSAQQFPDLHSELNLSSLELGDSALYFCASSPQTGVYEQYFGPGTRLTVT.

Concerning this clone itself: At the DNA level, this CDR3 is encoded by other sequences in the same sample as well. J is TRBJ2-7 and V is TRBV7-9; maybe TRBD2 (5 bases). The ends were cut back, 5 bases at V and 2 bases at J, with 7 bases in the middle. The CDR3 loop spans 12 amino acids. CDR1 is SEHNR and CDR2 is FQNEAQ in the germline V gene (reference sequence). The CDR3 region has the DNA TGTGCCAGCAGCCCCGGGACCTACGAGCAGTACTTC. It is translated as CASSPGTYEQYF. The whole variable domain, filled in from reference TRBV7-9 and TRBJ2-7, reads DTGVSQNPRHKITKRGQNVTFRCDPISEHNRLYWYRQTLGQGPEFLTYFQNEAQLEKSRLLSDRFSAERPKGSFSTLEIQRTEQGDSAMYLCASSPGTYEQYFGPGTRLTVT.

This rearrangement joins TRBV27 to TRBJ1-1; no firm D call. V gave up 3 bases and J gave up 0 bases, with 8 bases separating them. The CDR3 totals 14 residues. In germline, CDR1 is MNHEY, CDR2 SMNVEV (reference sequence). The CDR3 nucleotides are TGTGCCAGCAGTTTGCTCCCGGTGAACACTGAAGCTTTCTTT. This codes for CASSLLPVNTEAFF.

Remarks on this clone: Other DNA sequences within the sample encode an identical CDR3. The chain employs TRBV9 and TRBJ2-7; D unresolved. Trimming left V 2 bases short and J 0 bases short, with 6 bases between. Per germline, CDR1 SGDLS and CDR2 YYNGEE. The CDR3 sequence is 13 residues long. Here the CDR3 reads CASSVGSSYEQYF. Here the CDR3 DNA reads TGTGCCAGCAGCGTGGGATCCTCCTACGAGCAGTACTTC.

The J gene is TRBJ2-2, the V gene TRBV4-1, with TRBD1 identical over 8 bases. V gave up 3 bases and J gave up 5 bases; unmatched junction bases: 8. CDR3 length equals 16 residues. Germline lookup yields CDR1 MGHRA and CDR2 YSYEKL. The CDR3 protein is CASSHDDRGSTGELFF. The CDR3 nucleotides are TGCGCCAGCAGCCATGACGACAGGGGAAGTACCGGGGAGCTGTTTTTT.

The J gene is TRBJ1-5, the V gene TRBV4-1; unclear D gene. The V gene lost 0 bases and the J gene lost 14 bases, with 14 bases spanning the gap. This CDR3 is built from 13 residues. The germline V gene encodes CDR1 MGHRA and CDR2 YSYEKL. CDR3: CASSQDREDPKHF. As DNA, the CDR3 is TGCGCCAGCAGCCAAGATCGGGAAGACCCTAAGCATTTT.

This clone was detected only a few times. This chain connects TRBV28 to TRBJ2-1; TRBD2 agrees at 11 bases. The CDR3 runs to 16 residues. Germline CDR1 and CDR2: MDHEN and SYDVKM. The trim removed 0 bases at V and 4 bases at J, leaving 2 bases unmatched. This CDR3 reads CASSLWTSGDYNEQFF. CDR3 nucleotide sequence: TGTGCCAGCAGTTTATGGACTAGCGGGGATTACAATGAGCAGTTCTTC.

The chain recombines TRBV4-1 with TRBJ2-7; the D gene is possibly TRBD1 (6 bases). V was trimmed by 0 bases and J by 2 bases, leaving 14 bases between them. The CDR3 has 16 amino acids. Germline CDR1 reads MGHRA; CDR2 reads YSYEKL. This chain's CDR3 is CASSQDPAGATYEQYF. DNA for the CDR3: TGCGCCAGCAGCCAAGATCCTGCAGGGGCGACCTACGAGCAGTACTTC.

Points on this clone: One junction end disagrees with the germline gene, perhaps due to a read error. The rearrangement uses TRBV7-2 and TRBJ2-1; tentatively, D is TRBD2 (6 bases). The germline V gene encodes CDR1 SGHTA and CDR2 FQGNSA. The CDR3 has 12 residues. The CDR3 here is CASSVAANEQFF. As DNA, the CDR3 is TGTGCCAGCAGCGTAGCGGCCAATGAGCAGTTCTTC.

V usage is TRBV13 and J usage is TRBJ2-1; D is ambiguous. Per the germline V gene, CDR1 is PRHDT and CDR2 is FYEKMQ (reference sequence). V was cut by 4 bases and J by 1 base, with 8 bases left in between. This CDR3 is built from 14 residues. CDR3 DNA sequence: TGTGCCAGCAGCTCCCGAAGATCCTACAATGAGCAGTTCTTC. Translating gives CASSSRRSYNEQFF.

This chain uses TRBV7-8 with TRBJ1-3; TRBD1 might be the D (5 bases). The CDR3 consists of 15 residues. V was pared by 6 bases and J by 1 base, with 13 bases between. Germline V gene sequence: CDR1 SGHVS, CDR2 FQNEAQ. In DNA, the CDR3 is TGTGCCAGCAGACCAACCGCAGGGTCTGGAAACACCATATATTTT. Its protein is CASRPTAGSGNTIYF.

The chain carries TRBV27 and TRBJ2-1; 12 bases are a match to TRBD2. The J segment lost 6 bases and the V segment lost 5 bases, leaving 8 bases of the junction unmatched. CDR3 length: 16 residues. Germline CDR1 is MNHEY and CDR2 is SMNVEV (reference sequence). The CDR3 bases are TGTGCCAGCAGTATGACTAGCGGGAGCATTCTCAATGAGCAGTTCTTC. Protein: CASSMTSGSILNEQFF.

The J gene is TRBJ2-5, the V gene TRBV14; possible D gene TRBD2, 7 bases. V lost 2 bases to trimming and J lost 9 bases, with 13 bases between them. Germline-derived CDR1 and CDR2 are SGHDN and FVKESK. The CDR3 is 13 residues long. In DNA, the CDR3 is TGTGCCAGCAGCCAAATGGGGGGGCATGCCCAGTACTTC. Translated: CASSQMGGHAQYF.

As concerns this clone: Sequence at one end of the junction differs from germline and may be a read error. The chain carries TRBV10-2 and TRBJ1-2; 7 bases align to TRBD1. The CDR3 has 12 residues. The germline gives CDR1 WSHSY, CDR2 SAAADI. The DNA for the CDR3 is TGCGCCAGCAGTGTTATCCAGGGGGATTTTTCCTTC. Translated, it gives CASSVIQGDFSF.

CDR3 nucleotide sequence: TGTGCCTGGAGCAGTGTAGTGGCCGACCCAAATGAAAAACTGTTTTTT. Translation gives CAWSSVVADPNEKLFF. The J gene is TRBJ1-4, the V gene TRBV30; no reliable D call. Trimming shortened V by 3 bases and J by 5 bases, and 19 bases separated the two germline ends. CDR1 is GTSNPN and CDR2 is SVGIG in the germline V gene (reference sequence). The CDR3 runs 16 residues.

This sequence joins TRBV6-5 and TRBJ1-3; a weak D match, TRBD1 (5 bases). The CDR3 is 15 residues long. V lost 2 bases, J lost 3 bases, and 11 bases lay in between. In germline, CDR1 is MNHEY, CDR2 SVGAGI. CDR3 in amino acids: CASSYLGVGGNTIYF. CDR3 nucleotide sequence: TGTGCCAGCAGTTACCTGGGGGTTGGTGGAAACACCATATATTTT.

V usage is TRBV5-4 and J usage is TRBJ2-5; TRBD2 agrees at 12 bases. CDR1 is SGHNT, CDR2 YYREEE, per germline (reference sequence). The CDR3 is made up of 14 amino acids. V lost 4 bases to trimming and J lost 4 bases; unmatched junction nucleotides: 2. The CDR3 nucleotides read TGTGCCAGCAGCGCGGGACTAGCGGGAGAGACCCAGTACTTC. Translating it yields CASSAGLAGETQYF.

CDR3 nucleotide sequence: TGTGCCAGCAGCTTAGGCCTGGCAGGGGGGCATGAGACCCAGTACTTC. Encoded protein: CASSLGLAGGHETQYF. The chain carries TRBV13 and TRBJ2-5, with D possibly TRBD1 on 7 matching bases. The CDR3 has 16 amino acids. The ends were cut back, 0 bases at V and 5 bases at J, with 16 bases in the middle. Germline values: CDR1 PRHDT, CDR2 FYEKMQ (reference sequence).

In its sample, this clone was seen once. Other DNA variants within this sample encode the same CDR3. J is TRBJ2-7 and V is TRBV6-5, with D tentatively TRBD1 (6 bases). The CDR3 length is 13 residues. Looked up from germline, CDR1 is MNHEY and CDR2 is SVGAGI. V dropped 2 bases and J dropped 3 bases, with 8 bases sitting between them. CDR3 sequence: CASSYTTGYEQYF. The CDR3 DNA reads as TGTGCCAGCAGTTACACGACAGGCTACGAGCAGTACTTC.

This clone was recorded only once. This chain connects TRBV30 to TRBJ2-3, with 10 bases lining up with TRBD2. J was trimmed by 4 bases and V by 5 bases; bases with no gene match: 9. The CDR3 runs 15 residues. The germline CDR1 and CDR2 sequences are GTSNPN and SVGIG (reference sequence). This chain's CDR3 is CAWDGLAEEADTQYF. CDR3 in DNA: TGTGCCTGGGATGGACTAGCGGAAGAAGCAGATACGCAGTATTTT.

The J gene is TRBJ1-1, the V gene TRBV6-6; D not resolved. V shed 10 bases and J shed 12 bases, with 24 bases lying between them. The CDR3 has 13 residues. Per the germline V gene, CDR1 is MNHNY and CDR2 is SVGAGI (reference sequence). CDR3 coding DNA: TGTGCCACCCTGGGGTCCAGTGGCATACCGACTTTCTTT. It specifies CATLGSSGIPTFF.

This sequence joins TRBV10-2 and TRBJ2-1; D is unresolved. The CDR3 covers 15 residues. Germline lookup yields CDR1 WSHSY and CDR2 SAAADI. The V and J ends lost 4 bases and 7 bases respectively, with 17 bases between them. The CDR3: CASSVEPLRMNEQFF. The CDR3 nucleotides are TGCGCCAGCAGTGTTGAGCCCCTAAGGATGAATGAGCAGTTCTTC.

V is TRBV28 and J is TRBJ2-6; 7 positions match TRBD2. The junction had 13 bases not matched to a gene; V was cut back by 6 bases and J by 2 bases. Germline lookup yields CDR1 MDHEN and CDR2 SYDVKM. The length of the CDR3 is 18 residues. CDR3 nucleotides: TGTGCCAGCAGCTTTACTGGGGAGGGCGAGGCTGGGGCCAACGTCCTGACTTTC. Its protein is CASSFTGEGEAGANVLTF.